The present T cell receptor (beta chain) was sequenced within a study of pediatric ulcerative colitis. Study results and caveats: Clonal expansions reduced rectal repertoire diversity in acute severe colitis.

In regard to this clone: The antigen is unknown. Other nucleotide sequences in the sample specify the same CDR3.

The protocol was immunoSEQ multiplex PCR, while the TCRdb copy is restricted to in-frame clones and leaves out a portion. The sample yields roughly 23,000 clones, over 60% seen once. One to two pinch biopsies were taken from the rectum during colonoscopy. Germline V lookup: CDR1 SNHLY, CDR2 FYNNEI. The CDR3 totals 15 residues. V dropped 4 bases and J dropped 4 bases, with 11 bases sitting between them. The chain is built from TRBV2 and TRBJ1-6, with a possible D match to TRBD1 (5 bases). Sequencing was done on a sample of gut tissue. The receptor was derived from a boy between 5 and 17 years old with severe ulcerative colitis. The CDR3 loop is CASSVGGTYNSPLHF. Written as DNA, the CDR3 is TGTGCCAGCAGTGTGGGCGGGACTTATAATTCACCCCTCCACTTT.